Shown below are 17 T cell receptor beta chains from a single sample sequenced in a study of Ad26.COV2.S vaccination and SARS-CoV-2 variants. Repertoires were generated with immunoSEQ multiplex PCR, while TCRdb's copy carries only in-frame clones and drops some. The data contain 350,000 to 500,000 clones, about nine tenths of them singletons. As to treatment: 15 to 20 received Ad26.COV2.S at low or high dose, single or two shots; about 5 received placebo; per-sample allocation not given. Sampling occurred on day 63 after the first vaccine or placebo injection. The input for sequencing was peripheral blood, taken in a trial of Ad26.COV2.S vaccine versus placebo. Every receptor here comes from a person aged 18-60 years who received the Ad26.COV2.S COVID-19 vaccine or a placebo.

In its sample, this clone was seen once. The chain employs TRBV6-5 and TRBJ1-6; possibly TRBD1 for D (5 bases). The CDR3 has 14 residues. Germline V CDR1 and CDR2: MNHEY, SVGAGI. The V end lost 2 bases, the J end lost 5 bases, and 7 bases lay between the germline ends. CDR3 loop: CASSYGTDNSPLHF. For the CDR3, the DNA is TGTGCCAGCAGTTACGGGACCGATAATTCACCCCTCCACTTT.

The chain carries TRBV27 and TRBJ2-1; unclear D gene. The CDR3 is 16 amino acids. The germline V and J ends were trimmed by 1 base and 5 bases, with 15 bases remaining between them. Germline CDR1 and CDR2: MNHEY and SMNVEV (reference sequence). For the CDR3, the DNA is TGTGCCAGCAGTTTATTAGTTTCCTGGGAAAACAATGAGCAGTTCTTC. Its protein product is CASSLLVSWENNEQFF.

The V and J genes are TRBV29-1 and TRBJ1-2; maybe TRBD1 (6 bases). Germline CDR1 reads SQVTM; CDR2 reads ANQGSEA. Between the trimmed V and J ends, which lost 6 bases and 2 bases, there was a span of 13 bases. The CDR3 totals 13 residues. The CDR3 reads CSVGRDMNYGYTF. In nucleotides, the CDR3 is TGCAGCGTGGGCCGGGACATGAACTATGGCTACACCTTC.

V and J are TRBV14 and TRBJ2-3, with 9 bases aligning to TRBD2. The CDR3 length is 15 residues. The ends lost 8 bases at V and 6 bases at J; junction bases unmatched: 12. The germline V gene has CDR1 SGHDN and CDR2 FVKESK. CDR3 nucleotide sequence: TGTGCCAGCTCCCAGAGTAGCGGGAGTATTGATACGCAGTATTTT. This codes for CASSQSSGSIDTQYF.

This rearrangement joins TRBV7-2 to TRBJ2-5, with 13 bases lining up with TRBD2. Germline CDR1 is SGHTA and CDR2 is FQGNSA. The CDR3 spans 15 residues. V was pared by 6 bases and J by 5 bases, with 6 bases of the junction left unmatched. The CDR3 DNA sequence: TGTGCCAGCAGACTAGCGGGAGGGCCGTGGGAGACCCAGTACTTC. Translating gives CASRLAGGPWETQYF.

The chain uses TRBV27 and TRBJ1-6; TRBD1 might be the D (5 bases). Germline V gene sequence: CDR1 MNHEY, CDR2 SMNVEV (reference sequence). V was trimmed by 5 bases and J by 8 bases, leaving 16 bases between them. This CDR3 comprises 15 residues. DNA for the CDR3: TGTGCCAGCAGTCCCCTGGGGGGAACAGATTCACCCCTCCACTTT. Protein: CASSPLGGTDSPLHF.

This clone was seen a single time. The chain is built from TRBV5-6 and TRBJ1-4; D remains unclear. This CDR3 has 13 amino acids. Trimming pared 0 bases from V and 8 bases from J, leaving 8 bases between. Germline-derived CDR1 and CDR2 are SGHDT and YYEEEE. The CDR3 coding sequence is TGTGCCAGCAGCTTGGGCGGAGGGGAAAAACTGTTTTTT. This gives the protein CASSLGGGEKLFF.

The V and J genes are TRBV5-4 and TRBJ2-1; TRBD1 matches at 9 bases. CDR3 length equals 16 residues. Germline trimming cut 4 bases from V and 0 bases from J; bases unmatched to any gene: 5. Germline V gene data show CDR1 as SGHNT and CDR2 as YYREEE (reference sequence). The CDR3 nucleotides read TGTGCCAGCAGCCGGACAGGGGCGCCCTCCTACAATGAGCAGTTCTTC. The encoded protein is CASSRTGAPSYNEQFF. The whole variable domain, remainder taken from reference TRBV5-4 and TRBJ2-1, is ETGVTQSPTHLIKTRGQQVTLRCSSQSGHNTVSWYQQALGQGPQFIFQYYREEENGRGNFPPRFSGLQFPNYSSELNVNALELDDSALYLCASSRTGAPSYNEQFFGPGTRLTVL.

This rearrangement joins TRBV2 to TRBJ2-1; 11 nucleotides agree with TRBD2. Germline CDR1 is SNHLY and CDR2 is FYNNEI. CDR3 length equals 14 residues. The V gene end was trimmed by 10 bases and the J gene end by 9 bases; junction bases not matched to a gene: 11. The CDR3 here is CATDRLAGGPEQFF. The CDR3 DNA reads as TGTGCCACCGACCGGCTAGCGGGAGGTCCTGAGCAGTTCTTC.

The genes are TRBV5-6 and TRBJ2-1; tentatively, D is TRBD1 or TRBD2 (7 bases each). V lost 0 bases and J lost 5, with 15 bases in between. Germline-derived CDR1 and CDR2 are SGHDT and YYEEEE. The CDR3 runs 16 residues. The CDR3 reads CASSLEGASGNNEQFF. CDR3 nucleotide sequence: TGTGCCAGCAGCTTGGAGGGGGCTAGCGGTAACAATGAGCAGTTCTTC. Filled out from reference TRBV5-6 and TRBJ2-1, the complete variable domain reads DAGVTQSPTHLIKTRGQQVTLRCSPKSGHDTVSWYQQALGQGPQFIFQYYEEEERQRGNFPDRFSGHQFPNYSSELNVNALLLGDSALYLCASSLEGASGNNEQFFGPGTRLTVL.

The CDR3 DNA follows: TGTGCCAGCAGTTTATTCGGGGGCTCCGGTGAGCAGTTCTTC. Protein product: CASSLFGGSGEQFF. This chain connects TRBV27 to TRBJ2-1; D may be TRBD1 or TRBD2 (6 bases each). Germline CDR1 reads MNHEY; CDR2 reads SMNVEV (reference sequence). The CDR3 extends over 14 amino acids. Trimming stripped 1 base from V and 9 bases from J, with 13 bases between.

This chain uses TRBV6-2 or TRBV6-3 with TRBJ2-2, with D hard to call. The CDR3 loop spans 15 amino acids. V was trimmed by 2 bases and J by 1 base, leaving 8 bases between them. The germline V gene has CDR1 MNHEY and CDR2 SVGEGT. The CDR3 bases are TGTGCCAGCAGTTACGGCGGTATGAACACCGGGGAGCTGTTTTTT. Its translation: CASSYGGMNTGELFF.

In this sample, this clone turned up once. This rearrangement joins TRBV6-1 to TRBJ2-3; D unresolved. Per the germline V gene, CDR1 is MNHNS and CDR2 is SASEGT. The CDR3 totals 18 residues. V was shortened by 2 bases and J by 0 bases, with 18 bases between the two germline ends. The CDR3: CASSEKSTPRLSTDTQYF. In nucleotides, the CDR3 is TGTGCCAGCAGTGAAAAGTCGACACCACGATTAAGCACAGATACGCAGTATTTT.

V gene TRBV11-2 combines with J gene TRBJ1-2, with 7 bases that match TRBD1. Germline V CDR1 and CDR2: SGHAT, FQNNGV. V trimming: 5 bases; J trimming: 7 bases; junction bases outside the gene matches: 10. The CDR3 is 14 amino acids. The CDR3 DNA reads TGTGCCAGCAGCCCCGGGACAGTTATCGGTGGCTACACCTTC. Translated, it gives CASSPGTVIGGYTF.

The V call is TRBV4-3, the J call TRBJ2-1; 7 bases match TRBD2. Losses at the gene ends were 2 bases for V and 4 bases for J; bases not matched to a gene: 8. The CDR3 covers 16 residues. Germline CDR1 and CDR2: LGHNA and YSLEER. The CDR3 DNA reads as TGCGCCAGCAGCCAAAATCTAGCGGCCGGGTACAATGAGCAGTTCTTC. Its protein product is CASSQNLAAGYNEQFF.

This sequence joins TRBV6-6 and TRBJ2-1; D call uncertain. Trimming took off 2 bases at V and 9 bases at J, with 14 bases between the two ends. This CDR3 spans 14 amino acids. CDR1 is MNHNY, CDR2 SVGAGI, per germline (reference sequence). Here the CDR3 reads CASSYRVFSSEQFF. In DNA, the CDR3 is TGTGCCAGCAGTTACAGGGTTTTTTCGAGTGAGCAGTTCTTC.

The rearrangement uses TRBV6-6 and TRBJ2-1; 7 bases match TRBD2. Germline loops: CDR1 MNHNY, CDR2 SVGAGI (reference sequence). CDR3 length: 17 amino acids. V trimming: 5 bases; J trimming: 6 bases; junction bases outside the gene matches: 16. In DNA form, the CDR3 reads TGTGCCAGCAGTCCGAGACTAGCAGGAGGGCCGTCCAATGAGCAGTTCTTC. Protein sequence: CASSPRLAGGPSNEQFF.